This T cell receptor beta chain was obtained from a study of blood T cells in healthy people across ages. General study points: It was found that TCR beta diversity correlated strongly with the percentage of naive T cells. The authors considered diversity estimates from one million T cells to be underestimates.

Primed by a sample-barcoded 5' primer and a J-beta primer mix, a second PCR proceeded for roughly 7 to 12 cycles. TCRdb passed the 5' RACE reads through MiXCR, listing each CDR3 protein once. The sample yields 1.6 million or so distinct CDR3 sequences, roughly 32% seen once. V lost 5 bases, J lost 7 bases, and 16 bases stayed unmatched. Germline V gene data show CDR1 as MNHEY and CDR2 as SMNVEV (reference sequence). The CDR3 loop spans 17 amino acids. Worth noting for this clonotype: Its antigen remains unidentified.

The receptor was derived from a woman aged 25 to 39 in good health. The chain is built from TRBV27 and TRBJ2-1, with 8 bases aligning to TRBD2. The sequencing sample was made of blood. CDR3 DNA: TGTGCCAGCAGTCCAGGATACGCGGGGGGCTCACGGAATGAGCAGTTCTTC. This encodes CASSPGYAGGSRNEQFF.